Below are 29 T cell receptor beta chains sequenced from a single sample in a study of control samples from healthy donors and cancer patients. TCRdb keeps only in-frame clones here, not all; method: immunoSEQ multiplex PCR. The sample lists about 150,000 clones, almost 90% seen once, with approximately 1.7% in the top ten. Sequencing was done on a sample of blood. The receptors shown here come from a man between 18 and 29 years old in good health.

The rearrangement uses TRBV29-1 and TRBJ1-1, with D unresolved. V shed 4 bases and J shed 4 bases, with 7 bases lying between them. Per the germline V gene, CDR1 is SQVTM and CDR2 is ANQGSEA. CDR3 length: 11 residues. CDR3 loop: CSVVDGTEAFF. For the CDR3, the DNA is TGCAGCGTTGTAGACGGCACTGAAGCTTTCTTT.

The chain links TRBV18 to TRBJ2-3, with TRBD1 identical over 8 bases. Germline lookup yields CDR1 KGHSH and CDR2 LQKENI. The CDR3 extends over 14 amino acids. The CDR3 region is CAGVRQGSTDTQYF. CDR3 bases: TGTGCGGGGGTTCGACAGGGGAGCACAGATACGCAGTATTTT.

The rearrangement uses TRBV5-4 and TRBJ2-1; D not resolved. This CDR3 is 13 amino acids long. CDR1 and CDR2 (germline): SGHNT, YYREEE (reference sequence). V was clipped by 2 bases and J by 6 bases, with 9 bases between them. This CDR3 reads CASSFAISNEQFF. The CDR3 coding sequence is TGTGCCAGCAGCTTCGCGATTTCCAATGAGCAGTTCTTC.

This clone has just one count. The rearrangement links TRBV28 to TRBJ2-3, with 10 positions matching TRBD2. V was pared by 1 base and J by 0 bases, with 7 bases of the junction left unmatched. There are 18 residues in the CDR3. The germline V gene encodes CDR1 MDHEN and CDR2 SYDVKM. CDR3 sequence reads: CASSLSPALAGSTDTQYF. CDR3 bases: TGTGCCAGCAGTTTATCCCCCGCACTAGCGGGAAGCACAGATACGCAGTATTTT.

The chain combines TRBV20-1 with TRBJ1-2; D is undetermined. V gave up 0 bases and J gave up 12 bases, with 2 bases separating them. CDR3 length equals 8 residues. Germline assignment: CDR1 DFQATT and CDR2 SNEGSKA (reference sequence). For the CDR3, the DNA is TGCAGTGCTAGAGATAACACCTTC. This encodes CSARDNTF.

Only one count was recorded for this clone. The chain recombines TRBV9 with TRBJ2-6; D may correspond to TRBD1 or TRBD2 (6 bases each). The germline V and J ends were trimmed by 1 base and 4 bases, with 12 bases remaining between them. The V gene's germline CDR1 is SGDLS and CDR2 YYNGEE. The CDR3 length is 16 residues. CDR3 in DNA: TGTGCCAGCAGCGTAACGGGGGCGCGCGGGGCCAACGTCCTGACTTTC. Translation gives CASSVTGARGANVLTF.

DNA for the CDR3: TGTGCCAGCTCGGCAGGGGCGAGCTCCTACAATGAGCAGTTCTTC. Protein: CASSAGASSYNEQFF. This chain uses TRBV7-2 with TRBJ2-1, with D perhaps matching TRBD1 (6 bases). The V and J ends lost 8 bases and 0 bases respectively, with 14 bases between them. Germline V gives CDR1 SGHTA, CDR2 FQGNSA. This CDR3 comprises 15 residues.

This sequence joins TRBV6-6 and TRBJ1-5; no firm D call. The CDR3 sequence is 13 residues long. Trimming removed 7 bases from V and 6 bases from J, with 13 bases in between. The germline gives CDR1 MNHNY, CDR2 SVGAGI (reference sequence). The CDR3 nucleotides read TGTGCCAGCAAAGCTGCAAGCGGTCAGCCCCAGCATTTT. It yields the protein CASKAASGQPQHF.

The chain carries TRBV6-2 or TRBV6-3 and TRBJ2-3; 9 positions agree with TRBD2. J gave up 5 bases and V 5 bases, and 5 bases lay outside the gene matches. The CDR3 length is 14 residues. CDR1 is MNHEY, CDR2 SVGEGT, per germline. The CDR3 coding sequence is TGTGCCAGCAGTCTAGCGGGGTGGGAAGATACGCAGTATTTT. Its translation: CASSLAGWEDTQYF.

The DNA of the CDR3 is TGTGCCAAGAGTGGGGGGAGGCGGGCCTCCTACGAGCAGTACTTC. Translation gives CAKSGGRRASYEQYF. This sequence joins TRBV10-3 and TRBJ2-7; possible D gene TRBD2, 6 bases. Germline V gene sequence: CDR1 ENHRY, CDR2 SYGVKD. The V gene lost 10 bases and the J gene lost 0 bases, with 19 bases spanning the gap. This CDR3 is built from 15 residues.

CDR3 loop: CASSSRVTEAFF. CDR3 nucleotide sequence: TGTGCCAGCAGCAGTCGGGTCACTGAAGCTTTCTTT. V usage is TRBV6-5 and J usage is TRBJ1-1; D gene uncertain. This CDR3 comprises 12 residues. Germline V gene data show CDR1 as MNHEY and CDR2 as SVGAGI. The V end lost 6 bases, the J end lost 4 bases, and 9 bases lay between the germline ends.

In this sample, this clone turned up once. CDR3 sequence (DNA): TGTGCCAGCAGCTTAGTGGGTGGGCAGATCGGCCAAGAGACCCAGTACTTC. Its protein product is CASSLVGGQIGQETQYF. The rearrangement uses TRBV7-2 and TRBJ2-5; D unclear. The CDR3 runs to 17 residues. V lost 1 base and J lost 1, with 16 bases in between. The V gene's germline CDR1 is SGHTA and CDR2 FQGNSA.

The rearrangement uses TRBV6-2 or TRBV6-3 and TRBJ2-7, with 9 positions matching TRBD1. Germline V gene lookup returns CDR1 MNHEY and CDR2 SVGEGT. This CDR3 contains 15 residues. Losses at the gene ends were 0 bases for V and 6 bases for J; bases not matched to a gene: 6. The CDR3 DNA is TGTGCCAGCAGTTACTCCGACAGGGGGGTAGTCGAGCAGTACTTC. Translation gives CASSYSDRGVVEQYF.

J is TRBJ2-7 and V is TRBV28, with a weak D call TRBD1 (6 bases). The CDR3 runs to 14 residues. Germline CDR1 reads MDHEN; CDR2 reads SYDVKM. The V end was cut by 6 bases, the J end by 3 bases, with 15 bases between. CDR3 residues: CASRPTGTHYEQYF. DNA of the CDR3: TGTGCCAGCAGACCAACCGGGACACACTACGAGCAGTACTTC.

V usage is TRBV7-6 and J usage is TRBJ2-3, with TRBD2 matching 12 bases. Germline CDR1 reads SGHVS; CDR2 reads FNYEAQ. With 3 bases clipped from V and 5 bases from J, the junction kept 0 bases outside the gene matches. The length of the CDR3 is 14 residues. The CDR3 region is CASSLGLAGDTQYF. The DNA for the CDR3 is TGTGCCAGCAGCTTGGGACTAGCGGGAGATACGCAGTATTTT.

The chain couples TRBV2 to TRBJ2-7; D remains unclear. Germline loops: CDR1 SNHLY, CDR2 FYNNEI. Trimming cost V 3 bases and J 4 bases, with 4 bases left between them. The CDR3 contains 11 residues. The CDR3: CASSDRYEQYF. CDR3 DNA sequence: TGTGCCAGCAGTGACAGGTACGAGCAGTACTTC. Full variable domain (rest looked up from reference TRBV2 and TRBJ2-7): EPEVTQTPSHQVTQMGQEVILRCVPISNHLYFYWYRQILGQKVEFLVSFYNNEISEKSEIFDDQFSVERPDGSNFTLKIRSTKLEDSAMYFCASSDRYEQYFGPGTRLTVT.

This clone was observed a single time. V gene TRBV13 combines with J gene TRBJ2-1; D ambiguous. Trimming left V 3 bases short and J 6 bases short, with 15 bases between. The CDR3 is 15 amino acids. Looked up from germline, CDR1 is PRHDT and CDR2 is FYEKMQ (reference sequence). The DNA for the CDR3 is TGTGCCAGCAGCTTCCTTGGACGGAGATCCAATGAGCAGTTCTTC. This codes for CASSFLGRRSNEQFF.

This chain links TRBV28 with TRBJ2-2, with D unresolved. CDR3 length: 13 amino acids. V was cut by 8 bases and J by 0 bases, with 7 bases left in between. Germline V lookup: CDR1 MDHEN, CDR2 SYDVKM. The CDR3 bases are TGTGCCAGCGTGATACCGAACACCGGGGAGCTGTTTTTT. It encodes CASVIPNTGELFF.

This rearrangement joins TRBV7-9 to TRBJ2-5, with D possibly being TRBD1 or TRBD2 (5 bases each). CDR3 length: 13 amino acids. V was cut by 5 bases and J by 7 bases, with 14 bases left in between. Germline loops: CDR1 SEHNR, CDR2 FQNEAQ (reference sequence). The CDR3 DNA is TGTGCCAGCAGCCAGGGACCGGTGGGGACCCAGTACTTC. This gives the protein CASSQGPVGTQYF. Variable domain in full (rest from reference TRBV7-9 and TRBJ2-5): DTGVSQNPRHKITKRGQNVTFRCDPISEHNRLYWYRQTLGQGPEFLTYFQNEAQLEKSRLLSDRFSAERPKGSFSTLEIQRTEQGDSAMYLCASSQGPVGTQYFGPGTRLLVL.

This chain uses TRBV7-2 with TRBJ2-3; 8 bases map to TRBD2. Germline V CDR1 and CDR2: SGHTA, FQGNSA. After removal of 2 bases from V and 2 bases from J, the junction contained 3 bases not matched to a gene. The CDR3 is 15 residues long. Here the CDR3 DNA reads TGTGCCAGCAGCTTACGGCGGGGGGCCACAGATACGCAGTATTTT. It is translated as CASSLRRGATDTQYF.

The CDR3 here is CASSPGGLGTGELFF. The CDR3 DNA reads as TGCGCCAGCAGCCCAGGGGGTTTGGGGACCGGGGAGCTGTTTTTT. The chain uses TRBV5-1 and TRBJ2-2, with 7 nucleotides matching TRBD1. The CDR3 contains 15 residues. Germline V gene sequence: CDR1 SGHRS, CDR2 YFSETQ. The V and J ends lost 4 bases and 5 bases, in that order; junction bases with no gene match: 8.

J is TRBJ2-7 and V is TRBV19; no firm D call. The V and J ends lost 3 bases and 3 bases respectively, with 12 bases between them. There are 14 residues in the CDR3. In germline, CDR1 is LNHDA, CDR2 SQIVND (reference sequence). The chain's CDR3 is CASSINTGGYEQYF. The CDR3 DNA sequence: TGTGCCAGTAGTATCAATACCGGCGGCTACGAGCAGTACTTC. The entire variable domain, with the rest obtained from reference TRBV19 and TRBJ2-7, is as follows: DGGITQSPKYLFRKEGQNVTLSCEQNLNHDAMYWYRQDPGQGLRLIYYSQIVNDFQKGDIAEGYSVSREKKESFPLTVTSAQKNPTAFYLCASSINTGGYEQYFGPGTRLTVT.

The chain combines TRBV7-6 with TRBJ1-1; 8 bases fit TRBD1. The CDR3 is 16 residues long. Per germline, CDR1 SGHVS and CDR2 FNYEAQ. Trimming at V came to 5 bases and at J to 1 base, leaving 9 bases not matched to a gene. The CDR3 sequence is CASSRIATGANTEAFF. CDR3 in DNA: TGTGCCAGCAGCCGAATTGCGACAGGGGCGAACACTGAAGCTTTCTTT.

The chain's CDR3 is CAWGTEGETQYF. The DNA of the CDR3 is TGTGCCTGGGGGACGGAGGGAGAGACCCAGTACTTC. The chain couples TRBV30 to TRBJ2-5, with a possible D match to TRBD2 (6 bases). This CDR3 has 12 amino acids. V dropped 5 bases and J dropped 4 bases, with 11 bases sitting between them. CDR1 GTSNPN and CDR2 SVGIG come from the germline V gene (reference sequence).

V usage is TRBV6-4 and J usage is TRBJ2-1; D is unclear. V was trimmed by 0 bases and J by 10 bases, leaving 7 bases between them. The CDR3 covers 12 residues. CDR1 is MRHNA and CDR2 is SNTAGT in the germline V gene. CDR3 sequence reads: CASSDSNREQFF. DNA for the CDR3: TGTGCCAGCAGTGACTCGAATAGGGAGCAGTTCTTC.

This clone was recorded only once. The rearrangement links TRBV5-5 to TRBJ1-5, with a weak D call TRBD1 (5 bases). This CDR3 has 15 amino acids. The V end was cut by 4 bases, the J end by 7 bases, with 18 bases between. Germline V gene lookup returns CDR1 SGHKS and CDR2 YYEKEE (reference sequence). CDR3 sequence (DNA): TGTGCCAGCAGCCCGTCCGGGGGGTTGGAGCAGCCCCAGCATTTT. The encoded protein is CASSPSGGLEQPQHF.

CDR3 in DNA: TGTGCCAGCAGCTTGTCGGGTATCTATGGCTACACCTTC. Encoded protein: CASSLSGIYGYTF. The chain couples TRBV7-2 to TRBJ1-2, with D hard to call. The CDR3 is made up of 13 amino acids. The germline CDR1 and CDR2 sequences are SGHTA and FQGNSA. Trimming pared 3 bases from V and 4 bases from J, leaving 9 bases between.

This clone was observed a few times. The chain employs TRBV19 and TRBJ2-5, with TRBD2 matching 10 bases. Unmatched junction bases numbered 6, after V lost 6 bases and J lost 5 bases. The CDR3 extends over 14 amino acids. Germline CDR1 reads LNHDA; CDR2 reads SQIVND (reference sequence). CDR3 DNA sequence: TGTGCCAGTAGCTACGGACTAGCGGAGGAGACCCAGTACTTC. Amino acids: CASSYGLAEETQYF.

The chain uses TRBV28 and TRBJ2-1, with 10 bases that match TRBD1. V lost 3 bases to trimming and J lost 6 bases; unmatched junction nucleotides: 5. CDR1 and CDR2 from the germline V gene are MDHEN and SYDVKM. This CDR3 is built from 15 residues. CDR3 residues: CASSLPGTGVNEQFF. The DNA for the CDR3 is TGTGCCAGCAGTTTGCCCGGGACAGGGGTCAATGAGCAGTTCTTC.